This T cell receptor beta chain is drawn from a study of OX40 agonist ivuxolimab in advanced cancers. Study details: The dose-escalation cohort was roughly 84% male, with a mean age of about 56 years, ranging about 23 to 79. Enrollees could have had prior anti-PD-1, anti-PD-L1 or anti-CTLA-4 therapy, which 40% had received.

As concerns this clone: Its target is not known.

Data came from immunoSEQ multiplex PCR; TCRdb stores just in-frame clones and leaves some out. This sample has just under 95,000 clones, with around nine tenths found just once. Study results and limitations: The antigens recognized by the expanded peripheral T cells, that is their antigen specificity, were not determined. Low normalized clonal expansion also occurred in some nonresponding patients.

Per germline, CDR1 SGHTS and CDR2 YDEGEE. The CDR3 runs to 13 residues. Losses at the gene ends were 4 bases for V and 6 bases for J; bases not matched to a gene: 4. Sequences were derived from CD4+ or CD8+ T cells sorted from blood, sampled in a trial of the OX40 agonist ivuxolimab. The sequence was obtained from an adult with an advanced solid tumor such as melanoma, head and neck, liver or kidney cancer. This chain joins TRBV5-8 and TRBJ2-1; 7 nucleotides agree with TRBD2. CDR3 DNA sequence: TGTGCCAGCAGCACTTGGGGGGGCAATGAGCAGTTCTTC. Translated: CASSTWGGNEQFF.